These 15 T cell receptor beta chains originate from one sample sequenced in a study of blood T cell repertoires in COVID-19. Generated by immunoSEQ multiplex PCR, the TCRdb table keeps only in-frame clones and is missing some. The sample lists approximately 400,000 clones, 81% seen once, with about 1% in the top ten. Sequenced sample: peripheral blood. These TCRs come from a human donor with acute or convalescent COVID-19. The donor label of this sample is uncertain.

V usage is TRBV5-4 and J usage is TRBJ2-7; 7 bases are shared with TRBD1. V lost 4 bases and J lost 3; bases outside the gene matches: 13. The CDR3 is 16 residues long. Germline assignment: CDR1 SGHNT and CDR2 YYREEE (reference sequence). The chain's CDR3 is CASSLTSTGTVYEQYF. Written as DNA, the CDR3 is TGTGCCAGCAGCCTAACGTCAACCGGGACAGTCTACGAGCAGTACTTC.

The chain employs TRBV2 and TRBJ2-4; TRBD1 aligns across 9 bases. The CDR3 loop spans 12 amino acids. Germline loops: CDR1 SNHLY, CDR2 FYNNEI. The ends lost 10 bases at V and 8 bases at J; junction bases unmatched: 6. CDR3 coding DNA: TGTGCCACCAAAGGACAGGGGTACATTCAGTACTTC. Protein: CATKGQGYIQYF.

The chain's CDR3 is CSASNQRGEETQYF. CDR3 nucleotide sequence: TGCAGTGCTAGTAATCAGCGGGGGGAAGAGACCCAGTACTTC. The V gene is TRBV20-1, the J gene TRBJ2-5, with 9 bases matching TRBD2. The CDR3 spans 14 residues. The germline CDR1 and CDR2 sequences are DFQATT and SNEGSKA (reference sequence). With V trimmed by 3 bases and J by 3 bases, 5 bases remained unmatched.

V is TRBV7-6 and J is TRBJ2-2; the match to TRBD2 covers 8 bases. CDR3 length equals 14 residues. The V gene's germline CDR1 is SGHVS and CDR2 FNYEAQ. With 9 bases clipped from V and 4 bases from J, the junction kept 7 bases outside the gene matches. The chain's CDR3 is CASCAGGSTGELFF. CDR3 DNA: TGTGCCAGTTGTGCGGGGGGTAGCACCGGGGAGCTGTTTTTT.

Written as DNA, the CDR3 is TGTGCCAGTAGTATAGCCGGTCGTCGGGGGGCCACTGAAGCTTTCTTT. Translating gives CASSIAGRRGATEAFF. This chain connects TRBV19 to TRBJ1-1, with D possibly being TRBD1 (6 bases). This CDR3 has 16 amino acids. The germline V gene has CDR1 LNHDA and CDR2 SQIVND (reference sequence). V was pared by 1 base and J by 4 bases, with 16 bases between.

The V gene is TRBV7-9, the J gene TRBJ2-1; 8 bases align to TRBD2. CDR3 length: 15 residues. Unmatched junction bases numbered 8, after V lost 1 base and J lost 9 bases. Germline CDR1 SEHNR, CDR2 FQNEAQ (reference sequence). The CDR3 protein is CASSLVAAGEAEQFF. Here the CDR3 DNA reads TGTGCCAGCAGCTTAGTCGCAGCGGGAGAAGCTGAGCAGTTCTTC. The complete variable domain, with remaining parts taken from reference TRBV7-9 and TRBJ2-1, reads DTGVSQNPRHKITKRGQNVTFRCDPISEHNRLYWYRQTLGQGPEFLTYFQNEAQLEKSRLLSDRFSAERPKGSFSTLEIQRTEQGDSAMYLCASSLVAAGEAEQFFGPGTRLTVL.

This clone has just one count. V gene TRBV2 combines with J gene TRBJ2-7, with TRBD2 as a possible D gene (5 bases). The CDR3 runs to 13 residues. V was trimmed by 2 bases and J by 7 bases, leaving 12 bases between them. The germline V gene has CDR1 SNHLY and CDR2 FYNNEI. CDR3 sequence (DNA): TGTGCCAGCAGTGAAATCGTGGGGAGAGAGCAGTACTTC. Protein: CASSEIVGREQYF.

This chain connects TRBV2 to TRBJ1-1; D possibly corresponds to TRBD1 (6 bases). In germline, CDR1 is SNHLY, CDR2 FYNNEI. Trimming took 4 bases from V and 5 from J, leaving 14 bases between them. The CDR3 is 14 amino acids. CDR3 bases: TGTGCCAGCAGTGTGGGGGGGGGCAGAACTGAAGCTTTCTTT. Translated: CASSVGGGRTEAFF.

This chain connects TRBV3-1 (or the pseudogene TRBV3-2) to TRBJ2-1, with 11 bases matching TRBD2. The CDR3 covers 17 residues. Germline lookup yields CDR1 LGHDT and CDR2 YNNKEL (reference sequence). Germline trimming cut 1 base from V and 9 bases from J; bases unmatched to any gene: 11. The DNA of the CDR3 is TGTGCCAGCAGCCAAGTTCTTATTAGCGGGGGGGCAGGTGAGCAGTTCTTC. Translation: CASSQVLISGGAGEQFF.

CDR3 sequence reads: CASSIEWTGRSNYGYTF. CDR3 DNA: TGTGCCAGTAGTATAGAATGGACAGGTCGTTCGAACTATGGCTACACCTTC. This chain links TRBV19 with TRBJ1-2, with 7 bases matching TRBD1. CDR1 and CDR2 from the germline V gene are LNHDA and SQIVND (reference sequence). V was clipped by 0 bases and J by 2 bases; unmatched bases: 9. The CDR3 has 17 amino acids.

The chain links TRBV4-1 to TRBJ1-5; TRBD1 might be the D (5 bases). This CDR3 has 16 residues. Deletions cut 4 bases from V and 0 bases from J, with 13 bases between. Germline lookup yields CDR1 MGHRA and CDR2 YSYEKL. For the CDR3, the DNA is TGCGCCAGCAGCCGGTGGGGCCCGGATAGCAATCAGCCCCAGCATTTT. Amino acids: CASSRWGPDSNQPQHF.

The genes are TRBV6-5 and TRBJ1-3; D not resolved. From germline, CDR1 is MNHEY and CDR2 SVGAGI. The CDR3 runs to 15 residues. With 0 bases removed from V and 1 base from J, the gap between germline ends came to 7 bases. The DNA for the CDR3 is TGTGCCAGCAGTTACTCCCCGGGTTCTGGAAACACCATATATTTT. Translation gives CASSYSPGSGNTIYF.

A few counts support this clone. The V gene is TRBV3-1 (or the pseudogene TRBV3-2), the J gene TRBJ1-2, with a tentative D call TRBD1 (6 bases). Per germline, CDR1 LGHDT and CDR2 YNNKEL (reference sequence). This CDR3 is built from 14 residues. Trimming took off 5 bases at V and 13 bases at J, with 23 bases between the two ends. This CDR3 is CASSTTTTTGASTF. The DNA of the CDR3 is TGTGCCAGCAGCACGACTACAACGACAGGAGCGAGCACCTTC.

The chain couples TRBV18 to TRBJ2-1; the match to TRBD2 covers 15 bases. CDR1 is KGHSH, CDR2 LQKENI, per germline. Trimming cost V 5 bases and J 10 bases; bases outside gene matches: 9. CDR3 length equals 16 residues. The CDR3 here is CASSSTGTSGRREQFF. The DNA of the CDR3 is TGTGCCAGCTCATCAACCGGGACTAGCGGGAGGAGGGAGCAGTTCTTC.

The rearrangement joins TRBV4-2 to TRBJ2-7; tentatively, D is TRBD2 (6 bases). Between the trimmed V and J ends, which lost 4 bases and 2 bases, there was a span of 21 bases. The CDR3 loop spans 17 amino acids. Germline loops: CDR1 LGHNA, CDR2 YNFKEQ. DNA of the CDR3: TGTGCCAGCAGCCCTTGGTTTCGAACGGGGGTGGCCTACGAGCAGTACTTC. This gives the protein CASSPWFRTGVAYEQYF.